The 32 T cell receptor beta chains reported below all come from one sample, sequenced in a study of T cell responses to AZD1222 COVID-19 vaccine. Clones were sequenced by immunoSEQ multiplex PCR, and TCRdb holds only the in-frame ones, with some missing. The data contain fewer than 85,000 clones, roughly 80% of them singletons. The sample consisted of peripheral blood, taken 28 days after the second AZD1222 dose. Receptor source: an adult who received the AZD1222 COVID-19 vaccine.

The rearrangement uses TRBV5-6 and TRBJ2-7, with D possibly being TRBD1 (5 bases). Trimming removed 4 bases from V and 0 bases from J, with 11 bases in between. Germline lookup yields CDR1 SGHDT and CDR2 YYEEEE. This CDR3 is 14 amino acids long. The CDR3 spells CASSTRRDSYEQYF. The CDR3 DNA reads as TGTGCCAGCAGCACCCGCAGGGACTCCTACGAGCAGTACTTC.

Written as DNA, the CDR3 is TGTGCCAGCAGTTCCCCTTGGTCAATAGCGGGAGTGGGTACGCAGTATTTT. Its translation: CASSSPWSIAGVGTQYF. The chain carries TRBV27 and TRBJ2-3; 9 bases are a match to TRBD2. The CDR3 contains 17 residues. Trimming removed 4 bases from V and 8 bases from J; junction bases left unmatched: 16. Per germline, CDR1 MNHEY and CDR2 SMNVEV (reference sequence).

The chain couples TRBV6-5 to TRBJ2-7; D gene uncertain. CDR1 is MNHEY, CDR2 SVGAGI, per germline. V lost 0 bases to trimming and J lost 3 bases, with 9 bases between them. This CDR3 region has 14 residues. The CDR3, as DNA: TGTGCCAGCAGTTACTCCGGCCTCGACTACGAGCAGTACTTC. Translating gives CASSYSGLDYEQYF.

This chain uses TRBV19 with TRBJ1-2; TRBD1 might be the D (6 bases). This CDR3 has 13 amino acids. Germline assignment: CDR1 LNHDA and CDR2 SQIVND (reference sequence). Trimming shortened V by 6 bases and J by 2 bases, and 10 bases separated the two germline ends. The CDR3 DNA sequence: TGTGCCAGTAGCCGGACAGTAAACTATGGCTACACCTTC. It codes for CASSRTVNYGYTF. The entire variable domain, with the rest obtained from reference TRBV19 and TRBJ1-2, is as follows: DGGITQSPKYLFRKEGQNVTLSCEQNLNHDAMYWYRQDPGQGLRLIYYSQIVNDFQKGDIAEGYSVSREKKESFPLTVTSAQKNPTAFYLCASSRTVNYGYTFGSGTRLTVV.

The V call is TRBV10-3, the J call TRBJ1-3; 8 nucleotides align to TRBD1. Trimming removed 11 bases from V and 2 bases from J; junction bases left unmatched: 8. Germline lookup yields CDR1 ENHRY and CDR2 SYGVKD. The CDR3 loop spans 14 amino acids. The CDR3 loop reads CASRDRQTGNTIYF. The DNA for the CDR3 is TGTGCCTCCCGGGACAGGCAAACTGGAAACACCATATATTTT.

The chain employs TRBV11-2 and TRBJ2-1; perhaps TRBD1 as D (5 bases). Deletions cut 0 bases from V and 5 bases from J, with 11 bases between. Germline loops: CDR1 SGHAT, CDR2 FQNNGV. The CDR3 covers 15 residues. CDR3 nucleotide sequence: TGTGCCAGCAGCTTAGATCTGGGGCGGAACAATGAGCAGTTCTTC. This sequence encodes CASSLDLGRNNEQFF. Supplemented by reference TRBV11-2 and TRBJ2-1, the full variable domain reads EAGVAQSPRYKIIEKRQSVAFWCNPISGHATLYWYQQILGQGPKLLIQFQNNGVVDDSQLPKDRFSAERLKGVDSTLKIQPAKLEDSAVYLCASSLDLGRNNEQFFGPGTRLTVL.

The chain uses TRBV7-9 and TRBJ1-1; D ambiguous. The V gene lost 6 bases and the J gene lost 1 base, with 12 bases spanning the gap. The CDR3 has 14 residues. The germline CDR1 and CDR2 sequences are SEHNR and FQNEAQ (reference sequence). For the CDR3, the DNA is TGTGCCAGCAGTCCCCGGGCCCAGAACACTGAAGCTTTCTTT. Protein product: CASSPRAQNTEAFF.

The V call is TRBV3-1 (or the pseudogene TRBV3-2), the J call TRBJ1-1; TRBD1 might be the D (5 bases). The CDR3 is made up of 13 amino acids. Germline assignment: CDR1 LGHDT and CDR2 YNNKEL (reference sequence). Trimming took 1 base from V and 7 from J, leaving 10 bases between them. The CDR3 spells CASSQVRQGEAFF. The DNA of the CDR3 is TGTGCCAGCAGCCAAGTCAGGCAGGGTGAAGCTTTCTTT.

This clone was detected only a few times. This CDR3 reads CASSNKNRGGTGELFF. The CDR3 nucleotides are TGTGCCAGTAGTAACAAAAACAGGGGTGGCACCGGGGAGCTGTTTTTT. The genes are TRBV19 and TRBJ2-2; 7 bases line up with TRBD1. Losses at the gene ends were 4 bases for V and 4 bases for J; bases not matched to a gene: 9. In germline, CDR1 is LNHDA, CDR2 SQIVND (reference sequence). The length of the CDR3 is 16 residues.

The rearrangement uses TRBV7-2 and TRBJ1-5; no clear D. V shed 2 bases and J shed 4 bases, with 9 bases lying between them. CDR3 size: 14 residues. The germline CDR1 and CDR2 sequences are SGHTA and FQGNSA. The CDR3 DNA reads as TGTGCCAGCAGCTTAACGGGTCAGAATCAGCCCCAGCATTTT. Translating gives CASSLTGQNQPQHF.

The V and J genes are TRBV12-5 and TRBJ1-1; a possible D gene is TRBD1 (6 bases). Germline lookup yields CDR1 LGHNT and CDR2 FRNRAP. Trimming took 4 bases from V and 5 from J, leaving 11 bases between them. CDR3 length: 13 residues. The CDR3 is CASGWGRGTEAFF. CDR3 in DNA: TGTGCTAGTGGTTGGGGGCGTGGGACTGAAGCTTTCTTT.

This sequence joins TRBV30 and TRBJ1-5; a possible D gene is TRBD1 (5 bases). Germline CDR1 is GTSNPN and CDR2 is SVGIG (reference sequence). The ends were cut back, 3 bases at V and 2 bases at J, with 17 bases in the middle. There are 16 residues in the CDR3. CDR3 bases: TGTGCCTGGAGCACAGGTTACGGAGGAGGCAATCAGCCCCAGCATTTT. Its protein product is CAWSTGYGGGNQPQHF.

V is TRBV3-1 (or the pseudogene TRBV3-2) and J is TRBJ1-2; D is undetermined. CDR1 is LGHDT and CDR2 is YNNKEL in the germline V gene (reference sequence). This CDR3 is 14 amino acids long. V was shortened by 1 base and J by 4 bases, with 10 bases between the two germline ends. For the CDR3, the DNA is TGTGCCAGCAGCCAAGTGAACATGGGCTATGGCTACACCTTC. It translates to CASSQVNMGYGYTF.

As to this clone: Relative to the germline gene, one junction end is altered; a read error may explain this. The chain joins TRBV30 to TRBJ1-3, with D maybe TRBD1 (5 bases). This CDR3 has 11 residues. Germline loops: CDR1 GTSNPN, CDR2 SVGIG (reference sequence). CDR3 residues: CAWSELGVLTF. The CDR3, as DNA: TGTGCCTGGAGCGAACTGGGGGTTCTAACCTTT. The full variable domain, rest sourced from reference TRBV30 and TRBJ1-3, is SQTIHQWPATLVQPVGSPLSLECTVEGTSNPNLYWYRQAAGRGLQLLFYSVGIGQISSEVPQNLSASRPQDRQFILSSKKLLLSDSGFYLCAWSELGVLTFGEGSWLTVV.

This clone has a handful of counts. The chain couples TRBV28 to TRBJ2-1; D unclear. Trimming left V 1 base short and J 4 bases short, with 8 bases between. CDR1 is MDHEN and CDR2 is SYDVKM in the germline V gene. CDR3 length: 14 residues. CDR3: CASSLSPGYNEQFF. The DNA for the CDR3 is TGTGCCAGCAGTTTATCCCCCGGTTACAATGAGCAGTTCTTC. Variable domain in full (rest from reference TRBV28 and TRBJ2-1): DVKVTQSSRYLVKRTGEKVFLECVQDMDHENMFWYRQDPGLGLRLIYFSYDVKMKEKGDIPEGYSVSREKKERFSLILESASTNQTSMYLCASSLSPGYNEQFFGPGTRLTVL.

V gene TRBV7-3 combines with J gene TRBJ2-2; 8 nucleotides align to TRBD1. The CDR3 loop spans 16 amino acids. Per germline, CDR1 SGHTA and CDR2 FQGTGA. With 5 bases clipped from V and 0 bases from J, the junction kept 5 bases outside the gene matches. CDR3 protein: CASSVTGGTNTGELFF. The CDR3 bases are TGTGCCAGCAGCGTCACAGGGGGAACGAACACCGGGGAGCTGTTTTTT. Full variable domain (remainder filled in from reference TRBV7-3 and TRBJ2-2): GAGVSQTPSNKVTEKGKYVELRCDPISGHTALYWYRQSLGQGPEFLIYFQGTGAADDSGLPNDRFFAVRPEGSVSTLKIQRTERGDSAVYLCASSVTGGTNTGELFFGEGSRLTVL.

The J gene is TRBJ1-4, the V gene TRBV5-4, with D hard to call. Trimming stripped 4 bases from V and 10 bases from J, with 17 bases between. The length of the CDR3 is 14 residues. Germline CDR1 SGHNT, CDR2 YYREEE (reference sequence). The CDR3 sequence is CASSPGPEPGKLFF. The CDR3 DNA follows: TGTGCCAGCAGCCCCGGCCCCGAACCGGGAAAACTGTTTTTT. The whole variable domain, remainder taken from reference TRBV5-4 and TRBJ1-4, is ETGVTQSPTHLIKTRGQQVTLRCSSQSGHNTVSWYQQALGQGPQFIFQYYREEENGRGNFPPRFSGLQFPNYSSELNVNALELDDSALYLCASSPGPEPGKLFFGSGTQLSVL.

This rearrangement joins TRBV19 to TRBJ2-7; D is tentatively TRBD1 or TRBD2 (5 bases each). Germline CDR1 LNHDA, CDR2 SQIVND (reference sequence). This CDR3 region has 11 residues. Deletions cut 6 bases from V and 4 bases from J, with 7 bases between. CDR3 DNA: TGTGCCAGTAGATGGGGGTACGAGCAGTACTTC. Translating it yields CASRWGYEQYF.

The chain employs TRBV12-5 and TRBJ1-1; unclear D gene. The CDR3 length is 13 residues. Trimming took off 0 bases at V and 7 bases at J, with 9 bases between the two ends. The V gene's germline CDR1 is LGHNT and CDR2 FRNRAP. CDR3 nucleotides: TGTGCTAGTGGTTTGGTCGGTCAGATTGAAGCTTTCTTT. It is translated as CASGLVGQIEAFF.

The V call is TRBV19, the J call TRBJ1-1, with 11 bases matching TRBD1. From germline, CDR1 is LNHDA and CDR2 SQIVND (reference sequence). With V trimmed by 6 bases and J by 1 base, 13 bases remained unmatched. This CDR3 spans 18 amino acids. The CDR3 region is CASRTSSGQGAKNTEAFF. CDR3 nucleotide sequence: TGTGCCAGTAGAACCTCGTCTGGACAGGGGGCGAAGAACACTGAAGCTTTCTTT.

The chain is built from TRBV9 and TRBJ1-5; the D gene is possibly TRBD1 (6 bases). The CDR3 contains 14 residues. Germline CDR1 SGDLS, CDR2 YYNGEE. V gave up 3 bases and J gave up 5 bases, with 12 bases separating them. DNA of the CDR3: TGTGCCAGCAGCGCCACAGGGATCGATCAGCCCCAGCATTTT. This encodes CASSATGIDQPQHF. The full variable domain, rest sourced from reference TRBV9 and TRBJ1-5, is DSGVTQTPKHLITATGQRVTLRCSPRSGDLSVYWYQQSLDQGLQFLIQYYNGEERAKGNILERFSAQQFPDLHSELNLSSLELGDSALYFCASSATGIDQPQHFGDGTRLSIL.

In this sample, this clone turned up a few times. The chain is built from TRBV4-3 and TRBJ2-5, with 8 bases lining up with TRBD1. The length of the CDR3 is 15 residues. With 3 bases clipped from V and 3 bases from J, the junction kept 6 bases outside the gene matches. CDR1 LGHNA and CDR2 YSLEER come from the germline V gene. The CDR3, as DNA: TGCGCCAGCAGCCATATCGGACAGGGTGAAGAGACCCAGTACTTC. Its translation is CASSHIGQGEETQYF.

CDR3 DNA sequence: TGTGCCAGCAGTTTATGGGGGACTGGGGCCAACGTCCTGACTTTC. It specifies CASSLWGTGANVLTF. The chain has TRBV27 and TRBJ2-6; either TRBD1 or TRBD2 may supply D (5 bases each). The CDR3 consists of 15 residues. CDR1 is MNHEY, CDR2 SMNVEV, per germline (reference sequence). V dropped 1 base and J dropped 2 bases, with 6 bases sitting between them.

V is TRBV7-3 and J is TRBJ2-1; 8 positions agree with TRBD2. The junction had 4 bases not matched to a gene; V was cut back by 5 bases and J by 1 base. Germline V lookup: CDR1 SGHTA, CDR2 FQGTGA. The CDR3 runs to 15 residues. The CDR3 coding sequence is TGTGCCAGCAGCCCGTCGGGAGGGTCCTACAATGAGCAGTTCTTC. It encodes CASSPSGGSYNEQFF. Full variable domain (remainder filled in from reference TRBV7-3 and TRBJ2-1): GAGVSQTPSNKVTEKGKYVELRCDPISGHTALYWYRQSLGQGPEFLIYFQGTGAADDSGLPNDRFFAVRPEGSVSTLKIQRTERGDSAVYLCASSPSGGSYNEQFFGPGTRLTVL.

The chain carries TRBV11-2 and TRBJ2-7; 11 bases agree with TRBD1. J lost 3 bases, V lost 4 bases, and 5 bases had no gene match. The CDR3 runs to 15 residues. CDR1 and CDR2 (germline): SGHAT, FQNNGV. The CDR3: CASSWGQGGFYEQYF. The CDR3 DNA follows: TGTGCCAGCAGCTGGGGACAGGGGGGTTTCTACGAGCAGTACTTC.

The chain joins TRBV28 to TRBJ1-5, with a weak D call TRBD1 (6 bases). Looked up from germline, CDR1 is MDHEN and CDR2 is SYDVKM. Deletions cut 5 bases from V and 3 bases from J, with 14 bases between. This CDR3 is 15 amino acids long. The CDR3 here is CASSPSGANNQPQHF. The CDR3 bases are TGTGCCAGCAGTCCTTCGGGGGCCAACAATCAGCCCCAGCATTTT. Looking up the rest from reference TRBV28 and TRBJ1-5 gives the full variable domain: DVKVTQSSRYLVKRTGEKVFLECVQDMDHENMFWYRQDPGLGLRLIYFSYDVKMKEKGDIPEGYSVSREKKERFSLILESASTNQTSMYLCASSPSGANNQPQHFGDGTRLSIL.

The chain joins TRBV27 to TRBJ1-2; D gene unclear. The V gene lost 0 bases and the J gene lost 3 bases, with 11 bases spanning the gap. Germline V lookup: CDR1 MNHEY, CDR2 SMNVEV (reference sequence). The CDR3 loop spans 15 amino acids. CDR3 coding DNA: TGTGCCAGCAGTTTATCCATCCGAGCGGACTATGGCTACACCTTC. Translating gives CASSLSIRADYGYTF.

The chain carries TRBV5-4 and TRBJ1-1; D ambiguous. The CDR3 sequence is 14 residues long. The V end was cut by 3 bases, the J end by 2 bases, with 11 bases between. Germline CDR1 SGHNT, CDR2 YYREEE (reference sequence). CDR3 sequence (DNA): TGTGCCAGCAGCTCGGCCACAGTTAACACTGAAGCTTTCTTT. It is translated as CASSSATVNTEAFF.

This clone has more than one count but fewer than ten. Other DNA sequences in this specimen translate into the identical CDR3. The chain has TRBV9 and TRBJ1-5; D is ambiguous. Germline V gene data show CDR1 as SGDLS and CDR2 as YYNGEE. The CDR3 is 13 amino acids. V lost 1 base and J lost 2, with 4 bases in between. The CDR3 region has the DNA TGTGCCAGCAGCGTACGCGGCAATCAGCCCCAGCATTTT. This sequence encodes CASSVRGNQPQHF.

This rearrangement joins TRBV21-1 to TRBJ1-4; no DNA check was done on the table's D call, TRBD1. TRBV21-1 constitutes a pseudogene. The CDR3 runs 18 residues. The CDR3 protein is CASSPLEPPGTGGRKLFF. CDR3 bases: TGTGCCAGCAGCCCTCTCGAGCCTCCCGGGACAGGGGGCAGAAAACTGTTTTTT.

V and J are TRBV7-2 and TRBJ1-2; 7 bases are a match to TRBD1. The V segment lost 3 bases and the J segment 3 bases; nucleotides outside the gene matches: 4. Germline V gives CDR1 SGHTA, CDR2 FQGNSA. CDR3 length equals 14 residues. The CDR3 reads CASSLPGGHYGYTF. The CDR3 region has the DNA TGTGCCAGCAGCTTGCCAGGGGGTCACTATGGCTACACCTTC.

This clone was seen only once. The gene calls are TRBV5-4 and TRBJ2-1; no clear D gene. This CDR3 region has 14 residues. Germline CDR1 and CDR2: SGHNT and YYREEE (reference sequence). Trimming took off 0 bases at V and 0 bases at J, with 4 bases between the two ends. CDR3 loop: CASSLAGSYNEQFF. CDR3 in DNA: TGTGCCAGCAGCTTGGCGGGCTCCTACAATGAGCAGTTCTTC.